This TCR beta chain was found in a study of tumor and adjacent non-tumor tissue in lung cancer. This clonotype was observed a few times. A junction end diverges from the germline sequence, so it may reflect a read error. The template was RNA from unsorted bulk tissue. This non-tumor lung sample came from over 3 cm beyond the tumor edge. The CDR3 contains 15 residues. Germline V lookup: CDR1 MNHNY, CDR2 SVGAGI (reference sequence). Three rounds of nested PCR, following a modified ARM-PCR protocol, produced the TCRbeta library. TCRdb re-called the multiplex PCR reads with MiXCR, one entry per CDR3 protein. Among more than 35,000 distinct CDR3 sequences, roughly three fifths were seen once, and the ten largest hold about 20%.

This clonotype was sampled from a woman aged 40 to 55 with non-small cell lung cancer. Sequenced sample: distant non-tumor lung tissue. The chain carries TRBV6-6 and TRBJ2-3; tentative D call: TRBD2 (7 bases). The CDR3 DNA sequence: TGTGCCAGCAGTTATCCGGGGGGTCGGACAGATATGCAGTATTTT. Its translation is CASSYPGGRTDMQYF.